Here is one T cell receptor (beta chain) with its context. As yet, its antigen is unknown. An end of the junction differs from the germline gene, which may be a read error. Germline CDR1 is SNHLY and CDR2 is FYNNEI. The CDR3 consists of 13 residues. The data were taken from a study of cytomegalovirus exposure and HLA in healthy donors. Study-wide context: Most genotyped donors, 81% of 300 to 400, had Caucasian-associated genetic ancestry. General study results and limits: It was confirmed in vitro that a few of the CMV-associated chains were specific for CMV antigens. In a later analysis, a missense DCLRE1C variant was linked to TCR beta V- and J-gene trimming. Analysis performed later showed TCR beta chains linked to HLA being more clonally expanded than equally common others.

60 Vbeta and 13 Jbeta primers were used in PCR. TCRdb keeps only in-frame clones here, not all; method: immunoSEQ multiplex PCR. The data hold 150,000 to 160,000 clones, with roughly 81% observed a single time. V usage is TRBV2 and J usage is TRBJ2-7, with 8 bases identical to TRBD2. The sample taken for sequencing was PBMCs. This receptor was identified in a woman aged 18-30 years in good health and CMV-seronegative. CDR3 DNA: TGTGCCAGCAGTCAAGCGGGAGACTACGAGCAGTACTTC. Translating it yields CASSQAGDYEQYF.